These 14 T cell receptor beta chains were sequenced from one sample in a study of shared clonotypes between healthy human individuals. Repertoires were generated with immunoSEQ multiplex PCR, while TCRdb's copy carries only in-frame clones and drops some. In the table there are about 990,000 clones, around 78% of which are singletons. Sequencing input: memory CD4+ T cells from PBMCs. The subset here: CD45RA-negative fraction. The origin of the receptors is a man aged 18 to 29 in good health. Some clones in this sample may be carry-over from other donors' samples.

The chain couples TRBV7-2 to TRBJ2-3; the match to TRBD2 covers 9 bases. This CDR3 is built from 15 residues. V was clipped by 6 bases and J by 4 bases; unmatched bases: 8. CDR1 is SGHTA and CDR2 is FQGNSA in the germline V gene. For the CDR3, the DNA is TGTGCCAGCAGTCCAATAGCGGGAGCGTCAGATACGCAGTATTTT. This sequence encodes CASSPIAGASDTQYF.

This chain joins TRBV29-1 and TRBJ2-7; TRBD1 might be the D (6 bases). Germline values: CDR1 SQVTM, CDR2 ANQGSEA. Between the trimmed V and J ends, which lost 7 bases and 0 bases, there was a span of 10 bases. The CDR3 is 12 residues long. This CDR3 is CSARDNSYEQYF. The CDR3 bases are TGCAGCGCCCGGGACAACTCCTACGAGCAGTACTTC.

This clone was recorded many times. This chain uses TRBV13 with TRBJ2-7; 7 bases fit TRBD1. There are 14 residues in the CDR3. Germline trimming cut 5 bases from V and 4 bases from J; bases unmatched to any gene: 8. Germline assignment: CDR1 PRHDT and CDR2 FYEKMQ (reference sequence). DNA of the CDR3: TGTGCCAGCAGCCTCAGGGACAGTTCATACGAGCAGTACTTC. Its translation: CASSLRDSSYEQYF. Combining the CDR3 with reference TRBV13 and TRBJ2-7 gives the whole variable domain AAGVIQSPRHLIKEKRETATLKCYPIPRHDTVYWYQQGPGQDPQFLISFYEKMQSDKGSIPDRFSAQQFSDYHSELNMSSLELGDSALYFCASSLRDSSYEQYFGPGTRLTVT.

V is TRBV27 and J is TRBJ1-2; TRBD1 matches 12 bases. The germline V gene has CDR1 MNHEY and CDR2 SMNVEV (reference sequence). The CDR3 has 15 amino acids. The junction had 7 bases not matched to a gene; V was cut back by 6 bases and J by 5 bases. CDR3 sequence reads: CASRGDRGHWYGYTF. CDR3 DNA: TGTGCCAGCAGGGGGGACAGGGGGCATTGGTATGGCTACACCTTC.

This sequence joins TRBV10-3 and TRBJ2-2; 7 nucleotides match TRBD1. V lost 3 bases, J lost 4 bases, and 17 bases stayed unmatched. This CDR3 has 19 amino acids. Germline V CDR1 and CDR2: ENHRY, SYGVKD. The chain's CDR3 is CAISDPRDTLSGGTGELFF. The CDR3 bases are TGTGCCATCAGTGACCCCCGGGACACCCTCTCAGGGGGCACCGGGGAGCTGTTTTTT.

The rearrangement uses TRBV11-3 and TRBJ2-1; 7 bases agree with TRBD2. J gave up 5 bases and V 2 bases, and 9 bases lay outside the gene matches. The CDR3 spans 16 residues. The germline V gene has CDR1 SGHNT and CDR2 YENEEA. For the CDR3, the DNA is TGTGCCAGCAGCTTAACAAGCGGGGCCAATAACAATGAGCAGTTCTTC. This encodes CASSLTSGANNNEQFF.

This sequence joins TRBV6-1 and TRBJ1-4; D gene ambiguous. This CDR3 has 15 amino acids. Germline values: CDR1 MNHNS, CDR2 SASEGT. V lost 6 bases and J lost 8, with 19 bases in between. In DNA, the CDR3 is TGTGCCAGCAGGGTAAGAGGGCATAGACCCGAAAAACTGTTTTTT. Amino acid sequence: CASRVRGHRPEKLFF.

The chain joins TRBV5-1 to TRBJ2-3, with 8 bases identical to TRBD2. Germline-derived CDR1 and CDR2 are SGHRS and YFSETQ. Losses at the gene ends were 5 bases for V and 2 bases for J; bases not matched to a gene: 7. CDR3 length: 15 residues. The chain's CDR3 is CASSYLAGSTDTQYF. The CDR3 DNA follows: TGCGCCAGCAGTTACCTAGCGGGTTCCACAGATACGCAGTATTTT.

The chain employs TRBV7-8 and TRBJ2-7, with 8 bases matching TRBD2. Per the germline V gene, CDR1 is SGHVS and CDR2 is FQNEAQ. Trimming cost V 1 base and J 6 bases; bases outside gene matches: 8. This CDR3 has 15 residues. The CDR3 protein is CASSLVVVREGEQYF. CDR3 sequence (DNA): TGTGCCAGCAGCTTAGTTGTCGTCCGGGAGGGCGAGCAGTACTTC.

The genes are TRBV6-6 and TRBJ2-4; 8 positions agree with TRBD1. The J segment lost 0 bases and the V segment lost 9 bases, leaving 7 bases of the junction unmatched. The CDR3 totals 15 residues. Germline V gene sequence: CDR1 MNHNY, CDR2 SVGAGI (reference sequence). CDR3 nucleotides: TGTGCCAGGGGGACAGGTCTATTAGCCAAAAACATTCAGTACTTC. Encoded protein: CARGTGLLAKNIQYF.

The V and J genes are TRBV4-2 and TRBJ1-2; the D is unclear. The CDR3 contains 14 residues. Trimming stripped 2 bases from V and 0 bases from J, with 7 bases between. In germline, CDR1 is LGHNA, CDR2 YNFKEQ. For the CDR3, the DNA is TGTGCCAGCAGCCAATCCAGTCCTAACTATGGCTACACCTTC. This gives the protein CASSQSSPNYGYTF.

This chain connects TRBV7-2 to TRBJ2-2; D might be TRBD1 (5 bases). CDR1 and CDR2 (germline): SGHTA, FQGNSA. The CDR3 is 13 residues long. V lost 1 base and J lost 7, with 7 bases in between. DNA of the CDR3: TGTGCCAGCAGCTTAGAGGGGTTCGGGGAGCTGTTTTTT. Translated: CASSLEGFGELFF.

This chain joins TRBV7-2 and TRBJ1-2; weak D call: TRBD1 (5 bases). Germline V gives CDR1 SGHTA, CDR2 FQGNSA. The CDR3 has 14 residues. V was shortened by 8 bases and J by 5 bases, with 18 bases between the two germline ends. Here the CDR3 DNA reads TGTGCCAGCGGCGTTTTCGAGGGGCGGTATGGCTACACCTTC. This encodes CASGVFEGRYGYTF.

The CDR3 coding sequence is TGTGCCAGCACCGCTAGAGGTCAGGGCATGGGCGAGCAGTACTTC. Translation gives CASTARGQGMGEQYF. The chain uses TRBV28 and TRBJ2-7; perhaps TRBD1 as D (5 bases). This CDR3 spans 15 amino acids. Germline V lookup: CDR1 MDHEN, CDR2 SYDVKM. The germline V and J ends were trimmed by 7 bases and 6 bases, with 22 bases remaining between them. Full variable domain (rest looked up from reference TRBV28 and TRBJ2-7): DVKVTQSSRYLVKRTGEKVFLECVQDMDHENMFWYRQDPGLGLRLIYFSYDVKMKEKGDIPEGYSVSREKKERFSLILESASTNQTSMYLCASTARGQGMGEQYFGPGTRLTVT.